A single sample is the source of the 10 T cell receptor beta chains below, sequenced in a study of T cell changes during pregnancy in multiple sclerosis (dated by TCRdb to the late 2010s). The protocol used for the library was the immunoSEQ multiplex PCR assay. Sourced from immuneACCESS, this table was stored by TCRdb with only in-frame sequences that have V and J called. A share of the clones is absent; for the studies checked, an unresolved V gene accounts for under half, and the remainder has no known explanation. The sample yields more than 35,000 clones; more than 85% were counted once. About 8.8% of the sample comes from the top ten. This sample comprised CD8+ T cells from peripheral blood mononuclear cells, obtained after pregnancy. The source of these receptors is a female donor with multiple sclerosis, enrolled in a pregnancy study.

V usage is TRBV6-1 and J usage is TRBJ1-3; 7 bases map to TRBD1. There are 16 residues in the CDR3. Per the germline V gene, CDR1 is MNHNS and CDR2 is SASEGT. After removal of 4 bases from V and 4 bases from J, the junction contained 10 bases not matched to a gene. The CDR3 nucleotides are TGTGCCAGCAGTGTATCCAGACAGGGTGCGGGAAACACCATATATTTT. This sequence encodes CASSVSRQGAGNTIYF.

The chain couples TRBV7-9 to TRBJ1-5; tentatively, D is TRBD1 (5 bases). From germline, CDR1 is SEHNR and CDR2 FQNEAQ (reference sequence). This CDR3 is 15 amino acids long. V was clipped by 5 bases and J by 5 bases, with 16 bases between them. As DNA, the CDR3 is TGTGCCAGCAGCAACGGATGGGGGGATGATCAGCCCCAGCATTTT. Protein: CASSNGWGDDQPQHF.

V is TRBV7-8 and J is TRBJ1-5; no definite D call. Germline assignment: CDR1 SGHVS and CDR2 FQNEAQ. V was trimmed by 5 bases and J by 3 bases, leaving 11 bases between them. This CDR3 is built from 14 residues. CDR3 residues: CASSLRPYNQPQHF. The CDR3, as DNA: TGTGCCAGCAGCCTGCGGCCCTACAATCAGCCCCAGCATTTT. The full variable domain, rest sourced from reference TRBV7-8 and TRBJ1-5, is GAGVSQSPRYKVAKRGQDVALRCDPISGHVSLFWYQQALGQGPEFLTYFQNEAQLDKSGLPSDRFFAERPEGSVSTLKIQRTQQEDSAVYLCASSLRPYNQPQHFGDGTRLSIL.

The rearrangement joins TRBV6-1 to TRBJ2-1, with 7 bases fitting TRBD1. The trim removed 10 bases at V and 0 bases at J, leaving 9 bases unmatched. The CDR3 extends over 15 amino acids. Germline CDR1 and CDR2: MNHNS and SASEGT. In DNA form, the CDR3 reads TGTGCCATTCGAACAGGGGCTAGCTCCTACAATGAGCAGTTCTTC. Encoded protein: CAIRTGASSYNEQFF.

The genes are TRBV6-4 and TRBJ2-5, with 8 bases aligning to TRBD2. The J segment lost 4 bases and the V segment lost 6 bases, leaving 7 bases of the junction unmatched. CDR3 length: 14 amino acids. Germline values: CDR1 MRHNA, CDR2 SNTAGT. This chain's CDR3 is CASRRREVGETQYF. The CDR3 nucleotides are TGTGCCAGCAGGAGGCGGGAGGTTGGAGAGACCCAGTACTTC.

CDR3 bases: TGTGCCAGCAGTTCCGAGGGCGGGAGCATTGCCTATGAGCAGTTCTTC. It codes for CASSSEGGSIAYEQFF. This sequence joins TRBV7-9 and TRBJ2-1, with TRBD2 matching over 7 bases. V lost 6 bases to trimming and J lost 8 bases; unmatched junction nucleotides: 16. CDR3 length: 16 amino acids. The germline CDR1 and CDR2 sequences are SEHNR and FQNEAQ (reference sequence).

V and J are TRBV14 and TRBJ2-3; TRBD1 matches at 11 bases. The CDR3 totals 15 residues. V gave up 4 bases and J gave up 8 bases; unmatched junction bases: 8. Per germline, CDR1 SGHDN and CDR2 FVKESK. The CDR3 here is CASSPWTGGVGTQYF. DNA for the CDR3: TGTGCCAGCAGCCCCTGGACAGGGGGCGTCGGTACGCAGTATTTT.

The sample holds a few counts of this clone. The chain carries TRBV7-9 and TRBJ1-3; D uncertain. Trimming cost V 5 bases and J 0 bases, with 8 bases left between them. The V gene's germline CDR1 is SEHNR and CDR2 FQNEAQ (reference sequence). This CDR3 has 14 amino acids. CDR3 region: CASSPDISGNTIYF. The CDR3 bases are TGTGCCAGCAGCCCAGACATCTCTGGAAACACCATATATTTT.

This rearrangement joins TRBV11-3 to TRBJ2-1; 12 bases map to TRBD2. The CDR3 covers 19 residues. V lost 0 bases to trimming and J lost 7 bases; unmatched junction nucleotides: 13. Germline V gene data show CDR1 as SGHNT and CDR2 as YENEEA. The CDR3 DNA is TGTGCCAGCAGCTTAGAAGGTACTAGCGGGGGGCCCTATGAGAATGAGCAGTTCTTC. Its protein product is CASSLEGTSGGPYENEQFF. The full variable domain, in which reference TRBV11-3 and TRBJ2-1 provide the parts outside the CDR3, is EAGVVQSPRYKIIEKKQPVAFWCNPISGHNTLYWYLQNLGQGPELLIRYENEEAVDDSQLPKDRFSAERLKGVDSTLKIQPAELGDSAVYLCASSLEGTSGGPYENEQFFGPGTRLTVL.

This chain uses TRBV7-9 with TRBJ2-4; TRBD1 is a possible D gene (6 bases). Germline CDR1 is SEHNR and CDR2 is FQNEAQ (reference sequence). CDR3 length equals 16 residues. V was clipped by 4 bases and J by 8 bases, with 21 bases between them. The CDR3: CASSSSTGPDGDIQYF. CDR3 coding DNA: TGTGCCAGCAGCTCGTCGACAGGACCCGATGGGGACATTCAGTACTTC. Using reference TRBV7-9 and TRBJ2-4 for the parts outside the CDR3, the full variable domain is DTGVSQNPRHKITKRGQNVTFRCDPISEHNRLYWYRQTLGQGPEFLTYFQNEAQLEKSRLLSDRFSAERPKGSFSTLEIQRTEQGDSAMYLCASSSSTGPDGDIQYFGAGTRLSVL.